Listed below are T cell receptor beta chains from one sample, sequenced in a study of human T cells and chemical hapten exposure. One entry per CDR3 protein results from TCRdb running MiXCR on the RACE reads. The profile shows about 110,000 distinct CDR3 sequences, less than 40% of them singletons. Specimen: whole blood, collected in connection with sensitization to the hapten diphenylcyclopropenone (DPC). These receptors all stem from a man aged 40-50 years with alopecia areata. Some clones in this sample may be carry-over from other donors' samples. The CDR3 runs from the conserved cysteine through the conserved F or W. Fields, in order: D gene, V gene, clone size, J gene, CDR3 protein, CDR3 DNA. The D gene is left open where the match is weak. The listing skips clone size in some rows; elsewhere it reads once, few, many or a size class.

>TRBD2|TRBV28|NA|TRBJ2-3
CASSLGLAGGPRDTQYF
TGTGCCAGCAGTTTAGGGCTAGCGGGAGGGCCCCGGGATACGCAGTATTTT
>NA|TRBV6-6|NA|TRBJ2-1
CASSYSAQPTHYNEQFF
TGTGCCAGCAGTTACTCCGCCCAGCCCACTCACTACAATGAGCAGTTCTTC
>TRBD1|TRBV19|NA|TRBJ1-2
CASSLLLTGSPYGYTF
TGTGCCAGTAGCTTACTCCTGACAGGGAGCCCCTATGGCTACACCTTC
>NA|TRBV10-3|NA|TRBJ2-3
CAIMGGQPTDTQYF
TGTGCCATCATGGGCGGGCAGCCCACAGATACGCAGTATTTT
>NA|TRBV7-6|NA|TRBJ2-3
CASSPIRSSTDTQYF
TGTGCCAGCAGTCCGATTCGGTCAAGCACAGATACGCAGTATTTT
>NA|TRBV12-3/TRBV12-4|NA|TRBJ2-4
CASSLALGVAKNIQYF
TGTGCCAGCAGTTTAGCGCTCGGAGTAGCCAAAAACATTCAGTACTTC
>NA|TRBV7-8|NA|TRBJ2-5
CASSSTGQPEETQYF
TGTGCCAGCAGCTCGACGGGACAACCCGAGGAGACCCAGTACTTC
>TRBD2|TRBV28|many|TRBJ2-3
CASTLAGGPLTDTQYF
TGTGCCAGCACCCTAGCGGGAGGGCCTTTGACAGATACGCAGTATTTT
>NA|TRBV4-2|NA|TRBJ2-7
CASSQPQDEQYF
TGTGCCAGCAGCCAGCCCCAGGACGAGCAGTACTTC
>NA|TRBV7-2|few|TRBJ2-7
CASSLTDQAEQYF
TGTGCCAGCAGCCTAACGGACCAGGCCGAGCAGTACTTC
>NA|TRBV29-1|NA|TRBJ1-1
CSVEERANTEAFF
TGCAGCGTTGAAGAAAGGGCAAACACTGAAGCTTTCTTT
>NA|TRBV9|NA|TRBJ1-2
CASSVGVNYGYTF
TGTGCCAGCAGCGTAGGAGTTAACTATGGCTACACCTTC
>TRBD2|TRBV29-1|NA|TRBJ2-7
CSVDSASGSYEQYF
TGCAGCGTTGATAGTGCTAGCGGCTCCTACGAGCAGTACTTC
>TRBD1|TRBV6-2/TRBV6-3|NA|TRBJ1-5
CASRKGTGGSGPQHF
TGTGCCAGCAGAAAAGGGACAGGGGGTTCGGGTCCCCAGCATTTT
>TRBD2|TRBV7-6|once|TRBJ2-3
CASSTRVPTSGRAGTDTQYF
TGTGCCAGCAGCACCAGGGTACCGACTAGCGGGAGAGCCGGCACAGATACGCAGTATTTT
>NA|TRBV12-3/TRBV12-4|few|TRBJ1-5
CASSPLRSSNQPQHF
TGTGCCAGCAGTCCCCTTAGAAGTAGCAATCAGCCCCAGCATTTT
>NA|TRBV7-7|NA|TRBJ1-3
CASSQGGPGNTIYF
TGTGCTAGCAGCCAAGGGGGGCCTGGAAACACCATATATTTT
>TRBD1|TRBV18|NA|TRBJ1-2
CASSNRGQERGYTF
TGTGCCAGCTCAAACAGGGGGCAGGAAAGAGGCTACACCTTC
>NA|TRBV5-6|NA|TRBJ2-1
CASSLVDSYNEQFF
TGTGCCAGCAGCTTGGTGGACTCCTACAATGAGCAGTTCTTC
>NA|TRBV12-3/TRBV12-4|NA|TRBJ1-1
CASSLIDSSEAFF
TGTGCCAGCAGTTTGATAGACAGCTCTGAAGCTTTCTTT
>NA|TRBV29-1|many|TRBJ2-1
CSVDVRREQFF
TGCAGCGTTGATGTGAGGAGAGAGCAGTTCTTC
>TRBD1|TRBV30|NA|TRBJ2-6
CALRDSRSGANVLTF
TGTGCCTTACGGGACAGCCGCTCTGGGGCCAACGTCCTGACTTTC
>TRBD2|TRBV6-5|NA|TRBJ2-2
CASSIRLAGVDTGELFF
TGTGCCAGCAGTATCCGACTAGCGGGCGTGGACACCGGGGAGCTGTTTTTT
>TRBD2|TRBV20-1|NA|TRBJ2-5
CSARLAGVETQYF
TGCAGTGCAAGACTAGCGGGAGTGGAGACCCAGTACTTC
>TRBD1|TRBV6-2/TRBV6-3|NA|TRBJ2-7
CASSYGDSPTYEQYF
TGTGCCAGCAGTTACGGGGACAGTCCAACGTACGAGCAGTACTTC
>TRBD2|TRBV12-3/TRBV12-4|NA|TRBJ2-2
CASSFGGDTGELFF
TGTGCCAGCAGTTTCGGGGGGGACACCGGGGAGCTGTTTTTT
>NA|TRBV10-3|NA|TRBJ2-3
CAIRSRTQSTDTQYF
TGTGCCATCCGAAGCAGAACCCAAAGCACAGATACGCAGTATTTT
>TRBD2|TRBV11-1|NA|TRBJ2-5
CASSSPDTLAGGKTQYF
TGTGCCAGCAGCTCCCCAGATACCCTAGCGGGAGGGAAGACCCAGTACTTC
>TRBD1|TRBV18|few|TRBJ1-4
CASSPKRTGSNEKLFF
TGTGCCAGCTCACCAAAGAGGACAGGGAGTAATGAAAAACTGTTTTTT
>NA|TRBV6-1|few|TRBJ2-1
CASSEARRGPRGEQFF
TGTGCCAGCAGTGAAGCTAGGAGAGGTCCCCGGGGTGAGCAGTTCTTC
>NA|TRBV7-2|NA|TRBJ2-7
CASRRAADSSYEQYF
TGTGCCAGCCGAAGAGCTGCGGACAGCTCCTACGAGCAGTACTTC
>TRBD1|TRBV7-9|NA|TRBJ2-7
CASSLLQGVDYEQYF
TGTGCCAGCAGCTTATTACAGGGGGTCGACTACGAGCAGTACTTC
>NA|TRBV29-1|NA|TRBJ2-3
CSVERWERGTDTQYF
TGCAGCGTTGAGCGGTGGGAGCGAGGGACAGATACGCAGTATTTT
>NA|TRBV10-3|NA|TRBJ2-7
CAISGGYEQYF
TGTGCCATCAGTGGGGGTTACGAGCAGTACTTC
>TRBD1|TRBV29-1|few|TRBJ2-1
CSVEWDRAGYIEQFF
TGCAGCGTTGAATGGGACAGGGCGGGGTATATTGAGCAGTTCTTC
>TRBD1|TRBV12-3/TRBV12-4|NA|TRBJ2-1
CASSPGQGGINEQFF
TGTGCCAGCAGTCCCGGACAGGGGGGTATCAATGAGCAGTTCTTC